This is a list of T cell receptor beta chains from one sample in a study of blood T cell repertoires in COVID-19. Sequencing was performed with immunoSEQ multiplex PCR; in TCRdb, only in-frame clones are kept and a portion is missing. The table has approximately 130,000 clones, around 86% seen once. The sample taken for sequencing was peripheral blood. The receptors were sampled from a woman aged 45-59 years who had recovered from COVID-19. The CDR3 runs from the conserved cysteine through the conserved F or W. Fields, in order: V gene, D gene, J gene, clone size, CDR3 protein, CDR3 DNA. D genes are given only for firm matches. The size field is filled for only some rows; it gives once, few, many or a size class.

TRBV24-1	.	TRBJ2-1	few	CATSDSAWYNEQFF	TGTGCCACCAGTGATTCCGCGTGGTACAATGAGCAGTTCTTC
TRBV11-3	TRBD1	TRBJ2-7	once	CASSLVSPVLSGTGGYEQYF	TGTGCCAGCAGCTTAGTGTCCCCGGTCTTATCCGGGACAGGGGGCTACGAGCAGTACTTC
TRBV5-1	TRBD1	TRBJ2-7	.	CASNPGTGVYEQYF	TGCGCCAGCAACCCCGGGACAGGGGTTTACGAGCAGTACTTC
TRBV21-1	.	TRBJ1-2	.	CASSKAQGAIYGYTF	TGTGCCAGCAGCAAAGCGCAGGGGGCAATCTATGGCTACACCTTC
TRBV7-9	.	TRBJ1-6	few	CASSLADSPLHF	TGTGCCAGCAGCCTGGCGGATTCACCCCTCCACTTT
TRBV12-3/TRBV12-4	TRBD1	TRBJ1-2	once	CASRNRGLRGYTF	TGTGCCAGCAGAAACAGGGGGCTTAGAGGCTACACCTTC
TRBV24-1	.	TRBJ1-2	.	CATSGGYGYTF	TGTGCCACCAGCGGGGGATATGGCTACACCTTC
TRBV18	.	TRBJ2-1	.	CASSPPIGPNEQFF	TGTGCCAGCTCACCACCCATTGGGCCCAATGAGCAGTTCTTC
TRBV11-2	.	TRBJ2-3	.	CASSLGVRASTDTQYF	TGTGCCAGCAGCTTAGGTGTCAGGGCAAGCACAGATACGCAGTATTTT
TRBV19	.	TRBJ1-2	.	CASTRGGVFGSNYGYTF	TGTGCCAGTACCCGGGGAGGGGTGTTCGGGTCTAACTATGGCTACACCTTC
TRBV5-1	.	TRBJ2-2	.	CASTTPAGNTGELFF	TGCGCCAGCACTACTCCGGCGGGGAACACCGGGGAGCTGTTTTTT